Listed here are 5 T cell receptor beta chains from one sample, sequenced in a study of breast tumors, draining lymph nodes, adjacent tissues. TCRdb processed the multiplex PCR reads anew with MiXCR; each CDR3 protein has one entry. The data hold around 70,000 distinct CDR3 sequences, with 43% observed a single time. The sample comprised breast tumor tissue. Receptors were obtained from a female donor with breast cancer. Some clones in this sample may be carry-over from other donors' samples.

This clonotype was counted many times. The chain recombines TRBV7-8 with TRBJ1-1, with TRBD1 matching 9 bases. J was trimmed by 4 bases and V by 5 bases; bases with no gene match: 5. From germline, CDR1 is SGHVS and CDR2 FQNEAQ. This CDR3 is 14 amino acids long. CDR3 coding DNA: TGTGCCAGCAGCGTAACAGGGGGCGGCACTGAAGCTTTCTTT. Translating gives CASSVTGGGTEAFF.

For this clonotype: A clone one base away is much larger, so this may be a read error. The chain carries TRBV5-1 and TRBJ2-5; D perhaps matches TRBD2 (5 bases). The V end lost 0 bases, the J end lost 5 bases, and 14 bases lay between the germline ends. Germline CDR1 SGHRS, CDR2 YFSETQ. CDR3 length equals 15 residues. This CDR3 reads CASSLASNPNETQYF. CDR3 DNA sequence: TGCGCCAGCAGCTTGGCTAGCAATCCTAACGAGACCCAGTACTTC. Complete variable domain (other parts from reference TRBV5-1 and TRBJ2-5): KAGVTQTPRYLIKTRGQQVTLSCSPISGHRSVSWYQQTPGQGLQFLFEYFSETQRNKGNFPGRFSGRQFSNSRSEMNVSTLELGDSALYLCASSLASNPNETQYFGPGTRLLVL.

This clonotype ranks as medium-sized. The gene calls are TRBV10-2 and TRBJ1-5, with D possibly matching TRBD1 (6 bases). This CDR3 is 18 amino acids long. The germline V and J ends were trimmed by 0 bases and 2 bases, with 17 bases remaining between them. From germline, CDR1 is WSHSY and CDR2 SAAADI. CDR3 sequence reads: CASSESRGGEGGNQPQHF. The CDR3, as DNA: TGCGCCAGCAGTGAGTCGAGGGGGGGAGAGGGTGGCAATCAGCCCCAGCATTTT.

As to this clonotype: Its ends do not fully match the called genes, so a read error is possible. As DNA, the CDR3 is TGTGCCATCATGACTAGCGGGAGGGAGTGGACCCAGCACTTC. This codes for CAIMTSGREWTQHF. The chain joins TRBV12-3 or TRBV12-4 to TRBJ2-5; 14 bases match TRBD2. This CDR3 is 14 amino acids long.

This clonotype was counted ten times or more. J is TRBJ1-3 and V is TRBV6-6, with 8 bases lining up with TRBD1. There are 17 residues in the CDR3. Trimming at V came to 5 bases and at J to 0 bases, leaving 9 bases not matched to a gene. The germline V gene encodes CDR1 MNHNY and CDR2 SVGAGI (reference sequence). CDR3 DNA sequence: TGTGCCAGCAGTAAAAACCCAGGGGGCACCTCTGGAAACACCATATATTTT. Amino acid sequence: CASSKNPGGTSGNTIYF.